Below are 7 T cell receptor beta chains sequenced from a single sample in a study of Graves' ophthalmopathy and Graves' hyperthyroidism. Beta-chain TCR CDR3 regions were amplified from RNA transcripts. An opening RT-PCR round employed HTBI primers and preceded a second-round multiplex PCR. MiXCR, run by TCRdb on the multiplex PCR reads, gives a single entry per CDR3 protein. This repertoire shows about 220,000 distinct CDR3 sequences, 20% to 25% found once; its top ten account for approximately 40%. The sample comprised peripheral blood. The receptors stem from a woman between 50 and 59 years old with Graves' ophthalmopathy.

In its sample, this clonotype was seen a few times. The gene calls are TRBV30 and TRBJ1-2, with TRBD1 matching 9 bases. Trimming at V came to 0 bases and at J to 10 bases, leaving 9 bases not matched to a gene. The CDR3 sequence is 14 residues long. Germline V CDR1 and CDR2: GTSNPN, SVGIG (reference sequence). The chain's CDR3 is CAWSVLGTGPVYTF. The CDR3 DNA follows: TGTGCCTGGAGTGTACTGGGGACAGGGCCGGTCTACACCTTC. Looking up the rest from reference TRBV30 and TRBJ1-2 gives the full variable domain: SQTIHQWPATLVQPVGSPLSLECTVEGTSNPNLYWYRQAAGRGLQLLFYSVGIGQISSEVPQNLSASRPQDRQFILSSKKLLLSDSGFYLCAWSVLGTGPVYTFGSGTRLTVV.

At least ten counts were recorded for this clonotype. The chain uses TRBV5-1 and TRBJ1-1, with D uncertain. CDR1 is SGHRS and CDR2 is YFSETQ in the germline V gene. With 0 bases removed from V and 7 bases from J, the gap between germline ends came to 16 bases. CDR3 size: 15 residues. CDR3 sequence reads: CASSLDPGRPGEAFF. The CDR3 DNA reads TGCGCCAGCAGCTTGGACCCGGGGAGGCCGGGTGAAGCTTTCTTT.

This chain uses TRBV28 with TRBJ2-7; D is possibly TRBD1 (5 bases). With 0 bases removed from V and 4 bases from J, the gap between germline ends came to 10 bases. This CDR3 spans 14 amino acids. The germline gives CDR1 MDHEN, CDR2 SYDVKM. CDR3 sequence: CASSLWQGVYEQYF. Written as DNA, the CDR3 is TGTGCCAGCAGTTTATGGCAGGGTGTGTACGAGCAGTACTTC.

A word on this clonotype: This sequence may be a read error, since a much larger clone differs from it by one base. This chain connects TRBV20-1 to TRBJ2-7; 8 bases line up with TRBD1. Germline CDR1 is DFQATT and CDR2 is SNEGSKA (reference sequence). This CDR3 spans 15 amino acids. J was trimmed by 4 bases and V by 0 bases; bases with no gene match: 8. In nucleotides, the CDR3 is TGCAGTGCTAGAGACAAGGCAGGGGGCAGATACGAGCAGTACTTC. Its translation: CSARDKAGGRYEQYF.

The chain links TRBV2 to TRBJ2-5, with D unclear. Germline CDR1 is SNHLY and CDR2 is FYNNEI. The CDR3 is 12 amino acids. V gave up 2 bases and J gave up 2 bases, with 3 bases separating them. The CDR3 sequence is CASSELQETQYF. The DNA for the CDR3 is TGTGCCAGCAGTGAACTACAAGAGACCCAGTACTTC.

This clonotype was counted ten times or more. The chain couples TRBV2 to TRBJ2-4; D unclear. The CDR3 totals 13 residues. V lost 7 bases, J lost 8 bases, and 15 bases lay in between. Germline CDR1 and CDR2: SNHLY and FYNNEI. The CDR3 here is CASINPPRYIQYF. In nucleotides, the CDR3 is TGTGCCAGCATCAATCCTCCGAGGTACATTCAGTACTTC. Complete variable domain (other parts from reference TRBV2 and TRBJ2-4): EPEVTQTPSHQVTQMGQEVILRCVPISNHLYFYWYRQILGQKVEFLVSFYNNEISEKSEIFDDQFSVERPDGSNFTLKIRSTKLEDSAMYFCASINPPRYIQYFGAGTRLSVL.

This clonotype was found many times. This chain uses TRBV2 with TRBJ2-7, with D uncertain. Trimming took 6 bases from V and 2 from J, leaving 8 bases between them. Germline CDR1 SNHLY, CDR2 FYNNEI. The length of the CDR3 is 12 residues. This CDR3 reads CASRGLTYEQYF. The CDR3 nucleotides are TGTGCCAGCAGGGGGTTGACCTACGAGCAGTACTTC.